These T cell receptor beta chains were read from a single sample in a study of metastatic and nonmetastatic thyroid tumors. TCRdb re-clonotyped the PCR reads via MiXCR. The table includes 15,000 or so clones, about a quarter detected once. Sequenced input: adjacent normal tissue. These receptors were collected from a female donor with papillary thyroid cancer or a benign thyroid nodule (not recorded which). Some clones in this sample may be carry-over from other donors' samples. Both conserved end residues are part of each CDR3. A D gene is named only where the DNA matches it firmly. Rows give clone size only sometimes, using once, few, many, or a class for an expanded clone.

>-|TRBV12-3/TRBV12-4|-|TRBJ2-2
TGTGCCAGCAGACGTGCCTTCGGAGGGACCGGGGAGCTGTTTTTT
CASRRAFGGTGELFF
>-|TRBV19|-|TRBJ1-1
TGTGCCAGTAGTATAATGGGGCGGGAGGGGACTGAAGCTTTCTTT
CASSIMGREGTEAFF
>-|TRBV19|few|TRBJ1-5
TGTGCCACTAAGAGGGTGGGCAATCAGCCCCAGCATTTT
CATKRVGNQPQHF
>TRBD2|TRBV11-2|few|TRBJ2-7
TGTGCCAGCAGCCCCGGGACTAGTTACGAGCAGTACTTC
CASSPGTSYEQYF
>TRBD2|TRBV11-2|few|TRBJ2-1
TGTGCCAGCAGCTTAGATTTGGGGGGGAAGCAGTTCTTC
CASSLDLGGKQFF
>-|TRBV15|-|TRBJ2-1
TGTGCCACCACGGACTGGAGGTTCGACAATGAGCAGTTCTTC
CATTDWRFDNEQFF
>-|TRBV24-1|medium-sized|TRBJ2-1
TGTGCCACCAGTGAGACCGGTGAGCAGTTCTTC
CATSETGEQFF
>-|TRBV7-9|many|TRBJ1-1
TGTGCCAGCAGCTTCAGGGAAGCGGAAGCTTTCTTT
CASSFREAEAFF
>-|TRBV2|few|TRBJ2-7
TGTGCCAGCAGTGAATTAGGTGCTGGCTCCTACGAGCAGTACTTC
CASSELGAGSYEQYF
>-|TRBV11-2|-|TRBJ1-1
TGTGCCAGCAGCTTACTCTTGAACACTGAAGCTTTCTTT
CASSLLLNTEAFF
>-|TRBV6-1|many|TRBJ1-1
TGTGCCGGCGCAATAGGGGGGGGGACTGAAGCTTTCTTT
CAGAIGGGTEAFF
>TRBD2|TRBV6-1|few|TRBJ2-7
TGTGCCAGCGGACTAGCGGTCTCCTACGAGCAGTACTTC
CASGLAVSYEQYF
>-|TRBV4-2|-|TRBJ1-3
TGTGCCAGCAGCCAAGATTCAAACGCCGCGAGTCTGAGCTCTGGAAACACCATATATTTT
CASSQDSNAASLSSGNTIYF
>TRBD1|TRBV6-1|many|TRBJ2-7
TGTGCCAGCAGACGGGACAGTGTTAGGGAGCAGTACTTC
CASRRDSVREQYF
>-|TRBV7-2|-|TRBJ1-3
TGTGCCAGCAGCTTAGTTGGGATGGCTGGAAACACCATATATTTT
CASSLVGMAGNTIYF
>TRBD1|TRBV10-2|-|TRBJ1-2
TGCGCCAGCAGTCCGACAGGGATCTCCTCTGGCTACACCTTC
CASSPTGISSGYTF
>TRBD1|TRBV28|-|TRBJ2-5
TGTGCCAGCGGGGGACAGGGGAGACCGAGCGACTACTTC
CASGGQGRPSDYF
>-|TRBV2|few|TRBJ2-2
TGTGCCAGCAGTGTTTGGGGCACCGGGGAGCTGTTTTTT
CASSVWGTGELFF
>-|TRBV4-1|-|TRBJ2-5
TGCGCCAGCAGCCAAGGGGGGGCGGAGACCCAGTACTTC
CASSQGGAETQYF
>-|TRBV7-9|-|TRBJ2-7
TGTGCCAGCAGCTTAGCGGGGACGTTCCACGAGCAGTACTTC
CASSLAGTFHEQYF
>-|TRBV7-2|many|TRBJ2-4
TGTGCCAGCAGCTTAGCAGGGGGGGCAGCCAAAAACATTCAGTACTTC
CASSLAGGAAKNIQYF
>-|TRBV11-2|medium-sized|TRBJ2-5
TGTGCCAGCAGCTTAGATTACGAGACCCAGTACTTC
CASSLDYETQYF
>-|TRBV12-3/TRBV12-4|medium-sized|TRBJ1-1
TGTGCCAGCAGTTTAGGGGGTATGAGGTTGACGGACACTGAAGCTTTCTTT
CASSLGGMRLTDTEAFF
>TRBD2|TRBV4-2|-|TRBJ2-2
TGTGCCAGCAGCCCTACCGGGACTAGCGGGAGGGCAAGGGCCGGGCAGCTGTTTTTT
CASSPTGTSGRARAGQLFF
>-|TRBV15|few|TRBJ1-1
TGTGCCACCAGCAGAGGAACGGGGACTGAAGCTTTCTTT
CATSRGTGTEAFF
>-|TRBV12-3/TRBV12-4|-|TRBJ2-7
TGTGCCAGCAGCCCCTGGGGGGTCGAGCAGTACTTC
CASSPWGVEQYF
>TRBD1|TRBV5-6|many|TRBJ1-2
TGTGCCAGCAGCACCCCGGGACAGGACTATGGCTACACCTTC
CASSTPGQDYGYTF
>TRBD1|TRBV7-8|once|TRBJ1-5
TGTGCCAGCAGCCTGGACAGGGGCAATCAGCCCCAGCATTTT
CASSLDRGNQPQHF
>-|TRBV12-3/TRBV12-4|-|TRBJ2-7
TGTGCCAGCGCGACCGGGGGCGCCGATGAGCACTACTTC
CASATGGADEHYF
>TRBD2|TRBV11-2|few|TRBJ2-7
TGTGCCAGCAGCGGGACTAGCAGCGACGAGCAGTACTTC
CASSGTSSDEQYF
>-|TRBV6-1|few|TRBJ2-2
TGTGCCAGCGTGGGGGCATTGAACACCGGGGAGCTGTTTTTT
CASVGALNTGELFF
>TRBD1|TRBV20-1|-|TRBJ1-5
TGCAGTGCTTCCAGTCACAGGGGAGGGGATCAGCCCCAGCATTTT
CSASSHRGGDQPQHF
>-|TRBV7-9|many|TRBJ2-1
TGTGCCAGCAGTAATAATGAGCAGTTCTTC
CASSNNEQFF
>-|TRBV6-1|few|TRBJ1-1
TGTGCCAGCAGTGACAGGGTCGGCAGCACTGAAGCTTTCTTT
CASSDRVGSTEAFF
>-|TRBV20-1|-|TRBJ1-1
TGCAGTGCTGCTCAAGGTGGGGGGACGAGCACTGAAGCTTTCTTT
CSAAQGGGTSTEAFF
>-|TRBV4-3|-|TRBJ1-2
TGCGCCAGCAGCCAAGGTTTGGGGCTTAGCTATGGCTACACCTTC
CASSQGLGLSYGYTF
>-|TRBV19|few|TRBJ2-1
TGTGCCAGTAGTCCGGCGGGATCCTACAATGAGCAGTTCTTC
CASSPAGSYNEQFF
>-|TRBV27|-|TRBJ1-2
TGTGCCAGCAGTATAAAGACAGGATCTAACTATGGCTACACCTTC
CASSIKTGSNYGYTF
>-|TRBV12-3/TRBV12-4|-|TRBJ2-7
TGTGCCAGCAGTTTATTGGGGGGGCCCCACTACGAGCAGTACTTC
CASSLLGGPHYEQYF
>TRBD1|TRBV10-1|medium-sized|TRBJ2-5
TGCGCCAGCAGTGGGTCAGGGGGCCAAGAGACCCAGTACTTC
CASSGSGGQETQYF
>-|TRBV20-1|-|TRBJ2-7
TGCAGTGCCCGGGACTACGAGCAGTACTTC
CSARDYEQYF
>-|TRBV6-2/TRBV6-3|few|TRBJ1-2
TGTGCCAGCAGTTACTCGAGGCACAGAAAAGCTAACTATGGCTACACCTTC
CASSYSRHRKANYGYTF
>-|TRBV30|few|TRBJ1-5
TGTGCCTTTTCGACCGGGACAAATTATCAGCCCCAGCATTTT
CAFSTGTNYQPQHF
>-|TRBV19|large|TRBJ1-6
TGTGCCAGTCTGCCAGGGAGCTCCTATAATTCACCCCTCCACTTT
CASLPGSSYNSPLHF
>-|TRBV12-3/TRBV12-4|few|TRBJ1-1
TGTGCCAGCAGTCAGATGGGGGTTGGAACTGAAGCTTTCTTT
CASSQMGVGTEAFF
>TRBD1|TRBV6-1|few|TRBJ1-2
TGTGCCAGCAGTGAATCGAACAGGGGTCGGTACACCTTC
CASSESNRGRYTF
>TRBD2|TRBV28|medium-sized|TRBJ2-7
TGTGCCAGCCGCCGGGGGGGTGCCTCCTACGAGCAGTACTTC
CASRRGGASYEQYF
>-|TRBV12-3/TRBV12-4|-|TRBJ1-1
TGTGCCAGCAGTCCGCGCCATCTCACCCCGAACACTGAAGCTTTCTTT
CASSPRHLTPNTEAFF
>-|TRBV11-2|many|TRBJ2-5
TGTGCCAGCAGCCTTAGCCGGGGAGAGACCCAGTACTTC
CASSLSRGETQYF
>-|TRBV27|few|TRBJ1-2
TGTGCCAGCAGTTTATCTAGCGCAGTGCGAGGTGGCTACACCTTC
CASSLSSAVRGGYTF
>-|TRBV10-3|-|TRBJ2-7
TGTGCCATCAGCGAGGGCTACGAGCAGTACTTC
CAISEGYEQYF